This TCR beta chain was recovered during a study of lymphopenia after photon versus proton radiotherapy. Points from the study as a whole: A bigger post-nadir fall in TCR diversity correlated inversely with survival time in deceased patients.

Worth noting for this clone: Its specificity is unknown.

The CDR3 has 14 amino acids. Germline V gene sequence: CDR1 MNHEY, CDR2 SVGAGI. J gave up 4 bases and V 5 bases, and 5 bases lay outside the gene matches. Data came from immunoSEQ multiplex PCR; TCRdb stores just in-frame clones and leaves some out. The table shows about 12,000 clones, with about 87% occurring only once. This TCR derives from a man aged 55 to 70 with pancreatic cancer. This chain connects TRBV6-5 to TRBJ1-5; 7 positions agree with TRBD1. The sequences come from peripheral blood, collected from a patient treated with photon-based radiotherapy. CDR3 coding DNA: TGTGCCAGCAGTAAGGGGGCTAGGAATCAGCCCCAGCATTTT. Protein sequence: CASSKGARNQPQHF.